The rows below give T cell receptor beta chains drawn from one sample of a study of control samples from healthy donors and cancer patients. The assay was immunoSEQ multiplex PCR, and TCRdb's table has in-frame clones only and misses some. The profile shows 150,000 or so clones, roughly 93% of them singletons. Sequenced: blood. Receptors originate from a man aged 18-30 years in good health. Each CDR3 is given with its conserved first and last residue. Some rows have no size entry. The others give once, few or many, or a class for an expanded clone.

>TRBJ1-2|-|14|TRBV3-1/TRBV3-2
CASSQVGGQSGYTF
>TRBJ2-7|-|15|TRBV29-1
CSAQLTDRGFYEQYF
>TRBJ1-2|-|13|TRBV27
CASTSYRGWGYTF
>TRBJ1-2|-|14|TRBV3-1/TRBV3-2
CASSQAGTEYGYTF
>TRBJ2-7|-|16|TRBV5-4
CASSAPGQGPTSEQYF
>TRBJ2-7|-|13|TRBV7-8
CASSSALGYEQYF
>TRBJ2-7|-|14|TRBV7-8
CASSFGTGDDEQYF
>TRBJ1-5|-|14|TRBV6-5
CASSYSAIASPQHF
>TRBJ2-5|-|15|TRBV14
CASSQGSGRTETQYF
>TRBJ1-1|-|14|TRBV6-6
CASSYSPYGTEAFF
>TRBJ2-7|-|14|TRBV27
CASSPQLRTGEQYF
>TRBJ1-5|-|15|TRBV5-4
CASSPGAGFNQPQHF
>TRBJ1-6|-|15|TRBV2
CASSEVGGNNSPLHF
>TRBJ1-3|-|19|TRBV15
CATSRTTRRFSSSGNTIYF
>TRBJ2-5|-|16|TRBV4-2
CASSLGGQGRPETQYF
>TRBJ2-7|-|16|TRBV11-2
CASSSTLLAGGSEQYF
>TRBJ1-1|-|15|TRBV5-4
CASSLWPGSLTEAFF
>TRBJ2-3|few|16|TRBV30
CAWSSPGSGPSDTQYF
>TRBJ2-3|-|16|TRBV24-1
CATSDQRGEGTDTQYF
>TRBJ2-7|-|15|TRBV11-2
CASSRGPAGSYEQYF
>TRBJ2-7|-|17|TRBV9
CASSPGTSGSLLYEQYF
>TRBJ2-2|-|15|TRBV5-4
CASSAGVFNTGELFF
>TRBJ1-4|-|11|TRBV19
CASQEGEKLFF
>TRBJ2-3|once|11|TRBV5-4
CASSLLDTQYF
>TRBJ1-1|-|20|TRBV5-1
CASSLARDRPKGHGNTEAFF
>TRBJ2-4|-|15|TRBV9
CASSVAGTAKNIQYF
>TRBJ1-2|-|17|TRBV27
CASSLLGNRQGGYGYTF
>TRBJ1-2|-|11|TRBV29-1
CSGFGEGGYTF
>TRBJ1-2|-|16|TRBV23-1
CASFPPPGRFNYGYTF
>TRBJ1-2|-|14|TRBV3-1/TRBV3-2
CASSQVGGAGGYTF
>TRBJ2-2|-|17|TRBV2
CASRPRLAGANTGELFF
>TRBJ1-3|once|17|TRBV23-1
CASSQCYRGRAGNTIYF
>TRBJ2-3|-|17|TRBV19
CASSMRGGSFGTDTQYF
>TRBJ2-3|-|12|TRBV6-5
CASARSTDTQYF
>TRBJ2-1|-|12|TRBV3-1/TRBV3-2
CASSQGFGEQFF
>TRBJ1-5|-|15|TRBV10-3
CAISETRTVNQPQHF
>TRBJ2-7|-|13|TRBV27
CASSFGRSYEQYF
>TRBJ2-1|few|17|TRBV4-3
CASSLSWREGGAYEQFF
>TRBJ1-2|-|12|TRBV30
CAWSVAGPGYTF
>TRBJ1-1|-|14|TRBV5-1
CASSLKSRETEAFF
>TRBJ2-5|once|16|TRBV7-6
CASSSRTSGRQETQYF
>TRBJ1-1|-|15|TRBV19
CASSITGSMNTEAFF
>TRBJ1-1|-|13|TRBV19
CASSTTRNTEAFF
>TRBJ1-1|-|16|TRBV10-3
CAISTGQLSGNTEAFF
>TRBJ2-7|-|13|TRBV4-3
CASSQDLGDEQYF
>TRBJ2-5|-|16|TRBV5-1
CASSLGGQTVQETQYF